This T cell receptor beta chain originates from a study of T-cell reconstitution after alpha-beta-depleted transplantation in children. Broader study findings: Expanded graft clones numbering several hundred reportedly gave rise to alpha-beta T cells about two months after transplant. Certain patients had high TCRbeta diversity at day 60, and it came from recipient T cells and thymic progenitors that survived. T-cell counts and diversity at one year post-transplant came mainly from newly produced T cells.

About this clonotype itself: The antigen is undetermined.

The CDR3 extends over 13 amino acids. Trimming pared 2 bases from V and 5 bases from J, leaving 12 bases between. Germline values: CDR1 SQVTM, CDR2 ANQGSEA. The authors prepared the TCRbeta library with unique molecular identifiers. Via MiXCR, TCRdb re-called the PCR reads, giving one row per CDR3 protein. The sample lists a few hundred thousand distinct CDR3 sequences; about 25% were seen once. This sequence joins TRBV29-1 and TRBJ2-5; D is undetermined. The TCR originated in a girl aged 2 to 9 with Fanconi anemia, due to receive a stem cell transplant. Sequencing used PBMCs, obtained before TCRalphabeta/CD19-depleted stem cell transplant. The CDR3 DNA reads as TGCAGCGTTGAAAGATCTAGTTTTGAGACCCAGTACTTC. Its translation: CSVERSSFETQYF.